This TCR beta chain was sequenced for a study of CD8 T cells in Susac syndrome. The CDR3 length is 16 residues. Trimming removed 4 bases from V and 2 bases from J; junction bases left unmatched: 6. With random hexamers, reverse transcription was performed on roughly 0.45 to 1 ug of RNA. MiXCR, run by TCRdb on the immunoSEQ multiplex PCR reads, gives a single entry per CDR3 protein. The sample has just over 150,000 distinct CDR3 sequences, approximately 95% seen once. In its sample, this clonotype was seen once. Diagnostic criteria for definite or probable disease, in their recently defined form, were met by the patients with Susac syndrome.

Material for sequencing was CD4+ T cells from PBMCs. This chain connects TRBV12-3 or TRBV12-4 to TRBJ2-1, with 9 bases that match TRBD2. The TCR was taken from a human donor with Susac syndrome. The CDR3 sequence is CASSSGSGGPYNEQFF. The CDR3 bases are TGTGCCAGCAGTTCGGGTAGCGGGGGCCCCTACAATGAGCAGTTCTTC.